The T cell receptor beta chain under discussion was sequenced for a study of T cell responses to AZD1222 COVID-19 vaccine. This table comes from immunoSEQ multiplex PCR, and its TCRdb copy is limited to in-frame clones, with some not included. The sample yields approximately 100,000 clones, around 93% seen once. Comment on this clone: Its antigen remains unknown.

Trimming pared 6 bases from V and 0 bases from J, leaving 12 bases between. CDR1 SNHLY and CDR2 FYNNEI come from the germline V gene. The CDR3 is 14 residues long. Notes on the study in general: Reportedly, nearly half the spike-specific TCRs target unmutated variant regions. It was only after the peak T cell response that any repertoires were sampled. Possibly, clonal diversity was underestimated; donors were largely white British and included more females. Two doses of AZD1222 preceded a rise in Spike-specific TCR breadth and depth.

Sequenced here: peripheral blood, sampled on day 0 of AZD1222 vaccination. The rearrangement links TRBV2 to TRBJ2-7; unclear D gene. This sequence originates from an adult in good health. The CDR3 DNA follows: TGTGCCAGCAGCCTGACACGGAGCTCCTACGAGCAGTACTTC. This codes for CASSLTRSSYEQYF.